This T cell receptor beta chain originates from a study of Tregs in tolerant kidney transplant recipients. Unstimulated regulatory T cells (CD4+CD25+CD127-), CD4+CD25- non-regulatory cells, CD4 and CD8 cells were FACS-sorted from thawed PBMCs. Regulatory T cells were sorted from thawed PBMCs rested overnight at 37°C with 200 IU/ml IL-2. Turning to this clone: Its antigen is unknown.

The CDR3 is 17 residues long. CDR1 and CDR2 (germline): ENHRY, SYGVKD. V lost 7 bases and J lost 1, with 22 bases in between. Profiling relied on immunoSEQ multiplex PCR, and the TCRdb table lists in-frame clones only, not all of them. The sample consists of about 18,000 clones, roughly 80% of them appearing once. General study points: Validation in larger populations is needed because few patients were studied.

This rearrangement joins TRBV10-3 to TRBJ1-1; D is possibly TRBD1 (5 bases). The source of this sequence is a human donor in good health. The material sequenced was Tregs from blood. The CDR3 coding sequence is TGTGCCATCAAAGGGGATCAGGGTGAGCAGGGGAACACTGAAGCTTTCTTT. Amino acids: CAIKGDQGEQGNTEAFF.